Sequencing of this T cell receptor (beta chain) was carried out in a study of blood T cells in healthy people across ages. Using a J-beta primer mix together with a sample-barcoded 5' primer, a second PCR was run for roughly 6 to 11 cycles. TCRdb reprocessed the 5' RACE reads with MiXCR, giving one entry per CDR3 protein. The sample includes roughly 700,000 distinct CDR3 sequences, around 48% seen only once; the top ten take about 32%. CDR3 length: 13 residues. Trimming cost V 1 base and J 3 bases, with 6 bases left between them. Germline V gives CDR1 SGHTA, CDR2 FQGNSA. V and J are TRBV7-2 and TRBJ2-5, with TRBD2 as a possible D gene (5 bases). The specimen was blood. This receptor was obtained from a woman aged 55-69 years in good health. The CDR3 spells CASSLDGKETQYF. CDR3 DNA sequence: TGTGCCAGCAGCTTAGACGGGAAAGAGACCCAGTACTTC.